The text below deals with one T cell receptor (beta chain). Its antigen is as yet unknown. The donors formed part of the approximately 120-subject validation cohort, distinct from the roughly 730-subject first cohort. Profiling relied on immunoSEQ multiplex PCR, and the TCRdb table lists in-frame clones only, not all of them. Of under 300,000 clones in the sample, 70% to 90% were seen once. Germline values: CDR1 LNHNV, CDR2 YYDKDF (reference sequence). The length of the CDR3 is 18 residues. J lost 8 bases, V lost 2 bases, and 15 bases had no gene match. This entry comes from a study of cytomegalovirus exposure and HLA in healthy donors. Study-level points and caveats: Subsequent analysis of the 100 to 150 validation repertoires found a tendency for first-cohort TCR clusters to co-occur. Researchers counted 180 or so TCR beta chains as cytomegalovirus-associated. Many donors shared some public TCRs, even though most TCR sequences were rare.

The sequence came from a woman aged 18-30 years in good health and CMV-seronegative. Sequencing was done on a sample of PBMCs. The genes are TRBV15 and TRBJ2-1; TRBD2 matches at 10 bases. CDR3 sequence (DNA): TGTGCCACCAGCAGACCCGGTGAGGGAGCGGGAGGGAAAGATGAGCAGTTCTTC. Protein: CATSRPGEGAGGKDEQFF.